Sequencing of this T cell receptor beta chain was carried out in a study of T cell responses to AZD1222 COVID-19 vaccine. Study background: Timing groups of about 4 and about 12 weeks for second doses were pooled.

Study results and caveats: Reportedly, nearly half the spike-specific TCRs target unmutated variant regions. The donor group comprised mostly white British people and more females; the analysis possibly underestimated clonal diversity. Seropositivity was recorded at baseline in only a handful of AZD1222 recipients.

V trimming: 0 bases; J trimming: 7 bases; junction bases outside the gene matches: 3. Germline CDR1 is LNHNV and CDR2 is YYDKDF (reference sequence). The CDR3 runs to 16 residues. The table came from immunoSEQ multiplex PCR; TCRdb's copy has only in-frame clones and leaves some out. The sample holds around 140,000 clones; around nine tenths are singletons and the top ten take 1.7%. Concerning this clone itself: Its antigen is unknown.

The sequence came from an adult in good health. This specimen was peripheral blood, taken on day 0 of AZD1222 vaccination. The V call is TRBV15, the J call TRBJ2-1, with 13 bases fitting TRBD2. For the CDR3, the DNA is TGTGCCACCAGCAGAGAACGGACTAGCGGGAGTAATGAGCAGTTCTTC. Translation gives CATSRERTSGSNEQFF. The complete variable domain, with remaining parts taken from reference TRBV15 and TRBJ2-1, reads DAMVIQNPRYQVTQFGKPVTLSCSQTLNHNVMYWYQQKSSQAPKLLFHYYDKDFNNEADTPDNFQSRRPNTSFCFLDIRSPGLGDTAMYLCATSRERTSGSNEQFFGPGTRLTVL.